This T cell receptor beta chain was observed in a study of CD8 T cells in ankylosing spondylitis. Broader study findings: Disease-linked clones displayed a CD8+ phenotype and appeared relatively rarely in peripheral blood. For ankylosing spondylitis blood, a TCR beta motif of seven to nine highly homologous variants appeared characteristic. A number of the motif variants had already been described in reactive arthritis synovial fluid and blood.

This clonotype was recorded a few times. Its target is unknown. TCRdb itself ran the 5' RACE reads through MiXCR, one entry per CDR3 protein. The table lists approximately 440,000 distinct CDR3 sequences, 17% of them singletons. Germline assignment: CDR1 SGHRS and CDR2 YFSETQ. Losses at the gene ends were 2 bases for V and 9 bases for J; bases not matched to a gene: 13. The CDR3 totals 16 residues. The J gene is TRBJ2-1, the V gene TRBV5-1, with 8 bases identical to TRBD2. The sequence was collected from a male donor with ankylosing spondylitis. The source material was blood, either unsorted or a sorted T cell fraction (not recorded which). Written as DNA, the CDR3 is TGCGCCAGCAGCTTATTCGGAGCGGGGGCCGGTGGTGAGCAGTTCTTC. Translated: CASSLFGAGAGGEQFF. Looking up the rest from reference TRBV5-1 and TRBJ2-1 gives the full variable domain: KAGVTQTPRYLIKTRGQQVTLSCSPISGHRSVSWYQQTPGQGLQFLFEYFSETQRNKGNFPGRFSGRQFSNSRSEMNVSTLELGDSALYLCASSLFGAGAGGEQFFGPGTRLTVL.